The 19 T cell receptor beta chains below all came from one sample that was sequenced in a study of human T cells and chemical hapten exposure. Regarding time point: healthy volunteer bleed at 6 weeks. Total RNA was isolated from unfractionated whole blood. In TCRdb, the RACE reads were re-called with MiXCR into one record per CDR3 protein. The data contain more than 75,000 distinct CDR3 sequences, about 8.6% of them seen just once; the ten biggest clones take up less than 2%. Sequences were obtained from whole blood. The receptors were sampled from a male donor in good health. Some clones in this sample may be carry-over from other donors' samples.

In the case of this clonotype: Since a much larger clone is just one base distant, this may be a read error. The chain has TRBV12-3 or TRBV12-4 and TRBJ2-3; 8 nucleotides align to TRBD1. This CDR3 spans 15 amino acids. In DNA, the CDR3 is TGTGCCAGCAGTTTATTGGCAGGGGGCGCAGATTCGCAGTATTTT. Translated, it gives CASSLLAGGADSQYF.

This rearrangement joins TRBV9 to TRBJ2-1, with 8 bases fitting TRBD2. The CDR3 sequence is 15 residues long. Germline V gene lookup returns CDR1 SGDLS and CDR2 YYNGEE. J was trimmed by 5 bases and V by 1 base; bases with no gene match: 5. The CDR3 protein is CASSVLSGGHNEQFF. The CDR3 nucleotides are TGTGCCAGCAGCGTATTAAGCGGGGGACACAATGAGCAGTTCTTC.

The sample holds a few counts of this clonotype. The chain uses TRBV29-1 and TRBJ2-7, with TRBD1 matching 8 bases. The junction had 3 bases not matched to a gene; V was cut back by 3 bases and J by 2 bases. The CDR3 is made up of 13 amino acids. The germline gives CDR1 SQVTM, CDR2 ANQGSEA. The CDR3 DNA sequence: TGCAGCGTTGAGACAGGGGAAGCCTACGAGCAGTACTTC. Residues: CSVETGEAYEQYF.

This clonotype appeared a few times. The chain has TRBV12-3 or TRBV12-4 and TRBJ1-1; no firm D call. The V end lost 2 bases, the J end lost 2 bases, and 6 bases lay between the germline ends. The CDR3 sequence is 13 residues long. The CDR3 is CASSLNPNTEAFF. The CDR3 DNA reads as TGTGCCAGCAGTTTAAACCCAAACACTGAAGCTTTCTTT.

The V call is TRBV29-1, the J call TRBJ2-2; D gene unclear. The CDR3 length is 11 residues. V was cut by 4 bases and J by 8 bases, with 8 bases left in between. Germline lookup yields CDR1 SQVTM and CDR2 ANQGSEA. The chain's CDR3 is CSVVRGGELFF. CDR3 sequence (DNA): TGCAGCGTTGTACGTGGTGGGGAGCTGTTTTTT.

The rearrangement uses TRBV5-1 and TRBJ2-2; D gene unclear. The CDR3 is 14 residues long. The ends were cut back, 0 bases at V and 10 bases at J, with 13 bases in the middle. Germline V CDR1 and CDR2: SGHRS, YFSETQ. CDR3 in amino acids: CASSLARPETELFF. The CDR3 region has the DNA TGCGCCAGCAGCTTGGCCCGGCCGGAGACGGAGCTGTTTTTT.

The V gene is TRBV7-9, the J gene TRBJ2-7; 9 bases line up with TRBD2. V gave up 3 bases and J gave up 4 bases; unmatched junction bases: 4. The CDR3 is 14 residues long. Germline values: CDR1 SEHNR, CDR2 FQNEAQ (reference sequence). The CDR3 protein is CASSLSTSGYEQYF. CDR3 bases: TGTGCCAGCAGCTTGTCGACTAGCGGTTACGAGCAGTACTTC.

This clonotype has only a few counts. J is TRBJ2-7 and V is TRBV4-2; D gene unclear. In germline, CDR1 is LGHNA, CDR2 YNFKEQ. The CDR3 runs 15 residues. Trimming shortened V by 1 base and J by 1 base, and 11 bases separated the two germline ends. Here the CDR3 DNA reads TGTGCCAGCAGCCAAGCAGAGGCTGAGTCCTACGAGCAGTACTTC. Its protein product is CASSQAEAESYEQYF.

This clonotype was recorded a few times. The J gene is TRBJ2-4, the V gene TRBV29-1, with no clear D. The germline gives CDR1 SQVTM, CDR2 ANQGSEA. This CDR3 region has 12 residues. V was clipped by 4 bases and J by 1 base, with 5 bases between them. The CDR3 spells CSVGVAKNIQYF. As DNA, the CDR3 is TGCAGCGTTGGGGTGGCCAAAAACATTCAGTACTTC.

This clonotype was counted many times. This chain joins TRBV7-6 and TRBJ2-5; TRBD2 is a possible D gene (7 bases). Between the trimmed V and J ends, which lost 5 bases and 5 bases, there was a span of 18 bases. The CDR3 sequence is 15 residues long. The V gene's germline CDR1 is SGHVS and CDR2 FNYEAQ. The CDR3 loop is CASSEAGAKGETQYF. The CDR3 bases are TGTGCCAGCAGCGAGGCGGGGGCAAAAGGGGAGACCCAGTACTTC.

This chain connects TRBV5-1 to TRBJ2-6, with 8 nucleotides matching TRBD1. This CDR3 spans 20 amino acids. With 3 bases clipped from V and 4 bases from J, the junction kept 18 bases outside the gene matches. CDR1 is SGHRS, CDR2 YFSETQ, per germline. The CDR3 is CASSSLLRTGPGAGANVLTF. CDR3 DNA: TGCGCCAGCAGCTCCCTCCTCCGGACAGGGCCAGGTGCAGGGGCCAACGTCCTGACTTTC.

This clonotype was seen only a few times. The J gene is TRBJ2-1, the V gene TRBV20-1; 11 positions match TRBD2. This CDR3 is built from 16 residues. J gave up 7 bases and V 2 bases, and 10 bases lay outside the gene matches. Germline values: CDR1 DFQATT, CDR2 SNEGSKA (reference sequence). CDR3 DNA sequence: TGCAGTGCTAGATGGCCGGGACTAGCGGACTTTAATGAGCAGTTCTTC. Its protein product is CSARWPGLADFNEQFF.

This clonotype came up a few times. In nucleotides, the CDR3 is TGCAGTGCTAGTCGACGGGAGGGACCTACGCAGTATTTT. Translation gives CSASRREGPTQYF. The chain combines TRBV20-1 with TRBJ2-3; 8 nucleotides align to TRBD2. Germline V gene data show CDR1 as DFQATT and CDR2 as SNEGSKA (reference sequence). The CDR3 extends over 13 amino acids. The junction had 7 bases not matched to a gene; V was cut back by 3 bases and J by 8 bases.

This clonotype was seen a handful of times. The DNA for the CDR3 is TGCGCCAGCAGCCAAGTGGTAGGAGGATACTACGAGCAGTACTTC. Translating gives CASSQVVGGYYEQYF. The J gene is TRBJ2-7, the V gene TRBV4-1; TRBD2 might be the D (5 bases). CDR3 length equals 15 residues. The V end lost 1 base, the J end lost 3 bases, and 13 bases lay between the germline ends. CDR1 MGHRA and CDR2 YSYEKL come from the germline V gene.

V gene TRBV5-1 combines with J gene TRBJ1-6; no firm D call. Trimming shortened V by 0 bases and J by 0 bases, and 10 bases separated the two germline ends. Germline V gene lookup returns CDR1 SGHRS and CDR2 YFSETQ. This CDR3 has 17 residues. The CDR3 nucleotides read TGCGCCAGCAGCTTGGATGCGGAGAGCTCCTATAATTCACCCCTCCACTTT. Translated, it gives CASSLDAESSYNSPLHF.

This clonotype was recorded at least ten times. V gene TRBV5-1 combines with J gene TRBJ2-2; perhaps TRBD2 as D (5 bases). Germline CDR1 is SGHRS and CDR2 is YFSETQ. The CDR3 sequence is 18 residues long. Between the trimmed V and J ends, which lost 0 bases and 3 bases, there was a span of 18 bases. CDR3 sequence: CASSLARTQNWDTGELFF. CDR3 bases: TGCGCCAGCAGCTTGGCGAGGACTCAAAATTGGGACACCGGGGAGCTGTTTTTT.

The rearrangement uses TRBV6-6 and TRBJ1-2, with 8 bases that match TRBD1. Losses at the gene ends were 5 bases for V and 7 bases for J; bases not matched to a gene: 9. Germline assignment: CDR1 MNHNY and CDR2 SVGAGI (reference sequence). This CDR3 has 14 amino acids. The CDR3 DNA sequence: TGTGCCAGCAGTAAGCAGGACAGGGAAGCTGGCTACACCTTC. Protein: CASSKQDREAGYTF.

The J gene is TRBJ1-1, the V gene TRBV29-1; 9 nucleotides align to TRBD1. J lost 4 bases, V lost 6 bases, and 6 bases had no gene match. Looked up from germline, CDR1 is SQVTM and CDR2 is ANQGSEA. This CDR3 spans 13 amino acids. CDR3 DNA: TGCAGCGTAGGGACAGGGTGGCCCACTGAAGCTTTCTTT. It codes for CSVGTGWPTEAFF.

This clonotype showed up just a few times. This chain uses TRBV12-3 or TRBV12-4 with TRBJ1-3; D perhaps matches TRBD1 (5 bases). V lost 7 bases and J 4 bases, leaving 20 bases between the germline ends. The CDR3 has 16 amino acids. In nucleotides, the CDR3 is TGTGCCAGCAATCTAGGGACGGTTGGAGTGGGAAACACCATATATTTT. Translated: CASNLGTVGVGNTIYF.